The rows below give T cell receptor beta chains drawn from one sample of a study of T cell changes during pregnancy in multiple sclerosis. Here immunoSEQ multiplex PCR was the method, and the copy in TCRdb shows in-frame clones only, minus some. The data contain 70,000 to 85,000 clones, 92% of them singletons. Sample: peripheral blood, taken before pregnancy. These receptors came from a female donor with multiple sclerosis, enrolled in a pregnancy study. The CDR3 runs from the conserved cysteine through the conserved F or W. The D gene is left open where the match is weak. Part of the rows lack a size; the others show once, few, many or a class for expanded clones.

D gene: TRBD2
J gene: TRBJ2-2
clone size: .
V gene: TRBV7-9
CDR3 protein: CASSFAGTSFTGELFF
CDR3 DNA: TGTGCCAGCAGCTTTGCCGGGACTAGTTTTACCGGGGAGCTGTTTTTT

D gene: .
J gene: TRBJ1-4
clone size: .
V gene: TRBV27
CDR3 protein: CASSPYRAKREKLFF
CDR3 DNA: TGTGCCAGCAGTCCGTACAGGGCTAAGAGAGAAAAACTGTTTTTT

D gene: .
J gene: TRBJ2-6
clone size: .
V gene: TRBV29-1
CDR3 protein: CSVIGGNKPPYSGANVLTF
CDR3 DNA: TGCAGCGTTATCGGCGGGAACAAACCACCCTACTCTGGGGCCAACGTCCTGACTTTC

D gene: .
J gene: TRBJ1-5
clone size: .
V gene: TRBV6-1
CDR3 protein: CASSERGAGNQPQHF
CDR3 DNA: TGTGCCAGCAGTGAAAGGGGTGCAGGCAATCAGCCCCAGCATTTT

D gene: .
J gene: TRBJ1-1
clone size: .
V gene: TRBV6-6
CDR3 protein: CASSWDTNTEAFF
CDR3 DNA: TGTGCCAGCAGTTGGGACACGAACACTGAAGCTTTCTTT

D gene: .
J gene: TRBJ2-2
clone size: .
V gene: TRBV5-1
CDR3 protein: CASSLEGRVTGELFF
CDR3 DNA: TGCGCCAGCAGCTTGGAGGGCAGGGTGACCGGGGAGCTGTTTTTT

D gene: .
J gene: TRBJ2-7
clone size: .
V gene: TRBV20-1
CDR3 protein: CSARDNYEQYF
CDR3 DNA: TGCAGTGCTAGGGACAACTACGAGCAGTACTTC

D gene: TRBD2
J gene: TRBJ2-7
clone size: .
V gene: TRBV2
CDR3 protein: CASRSGTISSEQYF
CDR3 DNA: TGTGCCAGCAGGTCCGGGACTATCTCTTCCGAGCAGTACTTC

D gene: .
J gene: TRBJ2-7
clone size: .
V gene: TRBV2
CDR3 protein: CASSDVAEPRDEQYF
CDR3 DNA: TGTGCCAGCAGTGACGTAGCGGAACCGCGGGACGAGCAGTACTTC

D gene: .
J gene: TRBJ1-1
clone size: .
V gene: TRBV11-2
CDR3 protein: CASRNQGLGTEAFF
CDR3 DNA: TGTGCCAGCAGGAATCAGGGCTTAGGAACTGAAGCTTTCTTT

D gene: TRBD2
J gene: TRBJ2-7
clone size: .
V gene: TRBV28
CDR3 protein: CASSSLGGEAYEQYF
CDR3 DNA: TGTGCCAGCAGTTCCTTGGGGGGGGAGGCCTACGAGCAGTACTTC

D gene: .
J gene: TRBJ1-1
clone size: .
V gene: TRBV9
CDR3 protein: CASSATVNTEAFF
CDR3 DNA: TGTGCCAGCAGCGCGACAGTGAACACTGAAGCTTTCTTT

D gene: .
J gene: TRBJ2-3
clone size: .
V gene: TRBV5-6
CDR3 protein: CASSLEGTDTQYF
CDR3 DNA: TGTGCCAGCAGCTTGGAGGGGACAGATACGCAGTATTTT

D gene: TRBD2
J gene: TRBJ2-3
clone size: .
V gene: TRBV9
CDR3 protein: CASSVDGAGGTDTQYF
CDR3 DNA: TGTGCCAGCAGCGTAGATGGGGCGGGAGGAACAGATACGCAGTATTTT

D gene: TRBD2
J gene: TRBJ2-1
clone size: .
V gene: TRBV5-1
CDR3 protein: CASSLVAGAASSYNEQFF
CDR3 DNA: TGCGCCAGCAGCTTGGTCGCGGGAGCGGCCAGTTCCTACAATGAGCAGTTCTTC

D gene: .
J gene: TRBJ2-7
clone size: few
V gene: TRBV6-5
CDR3 protein: CASNPRMSSYEQYF
CDR3 DNA: TGTGCCAGCAACCCCAGGATGAGCTCCTACGAGCAGTACTTC

D gene: TRBD1
J gene: TRBJ2-7
clone size: once
V gene: TRBV7-2
CDR3 protein: CASSLARDRRSEQYF
CDR3 DNA: TGTGCCAGCAGCCTTGCCAGGGACAGGCGCTCCGAGCAGTACTTC

D gene: .
J gene: TRBJ2-4
clone size: .
V gene: TRBV18
CDR3 protein: CASSPRRAGDIQYF
CDR3 DNA: TGTGCCAGCTCACCTAGGAGGGCCGGGGACATTCAGTACTTC

D gene: .
J gene: TRBJ1-1
clone size: .
V gene: TRBV29-1
CDR3 protein: CSLVRGSVNTEAFF
CDR3 DNA: TGCAGCCTAGTGAGAGGGTCAGTGAACACTGAAGCTTTCTTT

D gene: TRBD1
J gene: TRBJ2-2
clone size: .
V gene: TRBV6-5
CDR3 protein: CATLDRGLGGELFF
CDR3 DNA: TGTGCCACCCTGGACAGGGGGCTAGGAGGGGAGCTGTTTTTT

D gene: .
J gene: TRBJ2-7
clone size: .
V gene: TRBV19
CDR3 protein: CASSVPAGASYEQYF
CDR3 DNA: TGTGCCAGTAGTGTACCCGCGGGGGCTTCCTACGAGCAGTACTTC

D gene: .
J gene: TRBJ2-1
clone size: .
V gene: TRBV7-6
CDR3 protein: CASSLVLNNEQFF
CDR3 DNA: TGTGCCAGCAGCTTAGTACTAAACAATGAGCAGTTCTTC

D gene: .
J gene: TRBJ1-1
clone size: .
V gene: TRBV10-3
CDR3 protein: CAVGGLSEAFF
CDR3 DNA: TGTGCCGTCGGGGGTCTAAGTGAAGCTTTCTTT

D gene: .
J gene: TRBJ1-2
clone size: .
V gene: TRBV7-6
CDR3 protein: CASSLPDFYGYTF
CDR3 DNA: TGTGCCAGCAGCTTGCCAGACTTCTATGGCTACACCTTC

D gene: TRBD1
J gene: TRBJ2-7
clone size: .
V gene: TRBV7-6
CDR3 protein: CASSTDRGSYEQYF
CDR3 DNA: TGTGCCAGCAGTACGGACAGGGGATCCTACGAGCAGTACTTC

D gene: TRBD1
J gene: TRBJ1-2
clone size: few
V gene: TRBV29-1
CDR3 protein: CSVGQGDYGYTF
CDR3 DNA: TGCAGCGTTGGACAGGGGGACTATGGCTACACCTTC

D gene: .
J gene: TRBJ2-7
clone size: .
V gene: TRBV11-1
CDR3 protein: CASSLIAEKRGEQYF
CDR3 DNA: TGTGCCAGCAGCTTAATAGCGGAGAAGCGAGGCGAGCAGTACTTC

D gene: TRBD2
J gene: TRBJ2-7
clone size: .
V gene: TRBV11-2
CDR3 protein: CASSPRPRTSGIQDEQYF
CDR3 DNA: TGTGCCAGCAGCCCCCGACCCCGGACTAGCGGGATTCAGGACGAGCAGTACTTC

D gene: TRBD2
J gene: TRBJ2-7
clone size: .
V gene: TRBV15
CDR3 protein: CATSRGTTSVSYEQYF
CDR3 DNA: TGTGCCACCAGCAGAGGGACGACTAGCGTCTCCTACGAGCAGTACTTC

D gene: TRBD2
J gene: TRBJ2-7
clone size: once
V gene: TRBV6-5
CDR3 protein: CASRPGTSGSYEQYF
CDR3 DNA: TGTGCCAGCAGGCCCGGGACTAGCGGGTCGTACGAGCAGTACTTC

D gene: .
J gene: TRBJ2-7
clone size: .
V gene: TRBV30
CDR3 protein: CAWRPQGYEQYF
CDR3 DNA: TGTGCCTGGAGACCACAGGGATACGAGCAGTACTTC

D gene: .
J gene: TRBJ2-7
clone size: .
V gene: TRBV7-2
CDR3 protein: CASSLRGLRASYEQYF
CDR3 DNA: TGTGCCAGCAGCTTGAGAGGGTTGAGGGCTTCCTACGAGCAGTACTTC

D gene: .
J gene: TRBJ1-4
clone size: .
V gene: TRBV28
CDR3 protein: CASSSTGPNEKLFF
CDR3 DNA: TGTGCCAGCAGTTCGACAGGACCTAATGAAAAACTGTTTTTT

D gene: .
J gene: TRBJ1-1
clone size: once
V gene: TRBV5-6
CDR3 protein: CASSLDPGMTEAFF
CDR3 DNA: TGTGCCAGCAGCTTGGATCCGGGGATGACTGAAGCTTTCTTT

D gene: TRBD1
J gene: TRBJ2-7
clone size: .
V gene: TRBV6-5
CDR3 protein: CASTEGADYEQYF
CDR3 DNA: TGTGCCAGTACAGAGGGGGCGGACTACGAGCAGTACTTC

D gene: TRBD2
J gene: TRBJ2-7
clone size: .
V gene: TRBV7-8
CDR3 protein: CASTTPGGLGYF
CDR3 DNA: TGTGCCAGCACCACCCCGGGGGGGCTGGGGTACTTC

D gene: TRBD2
J gene: TRBJ2-1
clone size: .
V gene: TRBV27
CDR3 protein: CASKEASGMNWEFF
CDR3 DNA: TGTGCCAGTAAGGAAGCTAGCGGGATGAATTGGGAGTTCTTC

D gene: TRBD2
J gene: TRBJ2-1
clone size: .
V gene: TRBV25-1
CDR3 protein: CASSQTSGREGSYNEQFF
CDR3 DNA: TGTGCCAGCAGCCAGACTAGCGGGAGGGAGGGGTCCTACAATGAGCAGTTCTTC

D gene: .
J gene: TRBJ1-1
clone size: .
V gene: TRBV28
CDR3 protein: CASTVTDTEAFF
CDR3 DNA: TGTGCCAGCACCGTGACAGACACTGAAGCTTTCTTT

D gene: .
J gene: TRBJ2-7
clone size: .
V gene: TRBV29-1
CDR3 protein: CSVVGGTSYEQYF
CDR3 DNA: TGCAGCGTTGTCGGGGGAACGTCCTACGAGCAGTACTTC

D gene: .
J gene: TRBJ1-1
clone size: few
V gene: TRBV9
CDR3 protein: CASSVTGKLNTEAFF
CDR3 DNA: TGTGCCAGCAGCGTCACAGGGAAACTGAACACTGAAGCTTTCTTT

D gene: TRBD2
J gene: TRBJ2-3
clone size: .
V gene: TRBV27
CDR3 protein: CASIGPATSGSYTQYF
CDR3 DNA: TGTGCCAGCATTGGCCCGGCAACTAGCGGGAGTTATACGCAGTATTTT

D gene: .
J gene: TRBJ2-2
clone size: .
V gene: TRBV2
CDR3 protein: CASSPHGVTGELFF
CDR3 DNA: TGTGCCAGCAGTCCCCACGGAGTCACGGGAGAGCTGTTTTTT

D gene: TRBD2
J gene: TRBJ2-5
clone size: .
V gene: TRBV6-5
CDR3 protein: CASSSSGRVRETQYF
CDR3 DNA: TGTGCCAGCAGTTCTAGCGGGAGGGTACGGGAGACCCAGTACTTC

D gene: .
J gene: TRBJ2-7
clone size: .
V gene: TRBV13
CDR3 protein: CASSYGQNEQYF
CDR3 DNA: TGTGCCAGCAGTTACGGACAGAACGAGCAGTACTTC

D gene: TRBD2
J gene: TRBJ2-1
clone size: .
V gene: TRBV6-5
CDR3 protein: CASSYRTSGRNNEQFF
CDR3 DNA: TGTGCCAGCAGTTACCGCACTAGCGGGCGAAACAATGAGCAGTTCTTC

D gene: TRBD1
J gene: TRBJ1-2
clone size: .
V gene: TRBV5-6
CDR3 protein: CASSLEDRVEGYTF
CDR3 DNA: TGTGCCAGCAGCTTGGAAGACAGGGTGGAGGGCTACACCTTC

D gene: .
J gene: TRBJ2-5
clone size: .
V gene: TRBV27
CDR3 protein: CASSGTSQETQYF
CDR3 DNA: TGTGCCAGCTCCGGGACATCCCAAGAGACCCAGTACTTC

D gene: .
J gene: TRBJ1-3
clone size: .
V gene: TRBV28
CDR3 protein: CASSRPRHGNTIYF
CDR3 DNA: TGTGCCAGCAGCCGACCGCGGCATGGAAACACCATATATTTT

D gene: TRBD1
J gene: TRBJ1-1
clone size: .
V gene: TRBV7-2
CDR3 protein: CASSLLGSQGVSTEAFF
CDR3 DNA: TGTGCCAGCAGCTTATTGGGGAGTCAGGGGGTGAGCACTGAAGCTTTCTTT

D gene: .
J gene: TRBJ1-2
clone size: .
V gene: TRBV12-2
CDR3 protein: CASRLTRAYGYTF
CDR3 DNA: TGTGCAAGTCGCTTAACCAGGGCCTATGGCTACACCTTC

D gene: .
J gene: TRBJ2-1
clone size: .
V gene: TRBV19
CDR3 protein: CASSIVGPYNEQFF
CDR3 DNA: TGTGCCAGTAGTATTGTTGGGCCCTACAATGAGCAGTTCTTC

D gene: TRBD2
J gene: TRBJ2-7
clone size: .
V gene: TRBV6-5
CDR3 protein: CASRGLAGVYEQYF
CDR3 DNA: TGTGCCAGCAGAGGACTAGCGGGAGTGTACGAGCAGTACTTC

D gene: .
J gene: TRBJ2-5
clone size: .
V gene: TRBV5-6
CDR3 protein: CASSLVGQGLKTQYF
CDR3 DNA: TGTGCCAGCAGCTTGGTTGGCCAGGGCCTAAAGACCCAGTACTTC

D gene: TRBD1
J gene: TRBJ2-5
clone size: .
V gene: TRBV6-5
CDR3 protein: CASSYSTGQGGETQYF
CDR3 DNA: TGTGCCAGCAGTTACTCTACGGGACAGGGAGGAGAGACCCAGTACTTC

D gene: .
J gene: TRBJ1-4
clone size: .
V gene: TRBV7-9
CDR3 protein: CASSLGGAVPFF
CDR3 DNA: TGTGCCAGCAGCTTAGGCGGGGCCGTGCCTTTTTTT